This T cell receptor (beta chain) was retrieved from a study of OX40 agonist ivuxolimab in advanced cancers. The overall study: Given to patients was ivuxolimab, an agonistic anti-OX40 (CD134) antibody. A male proportion of more than 75% was recorded, with mean age roughly 60 years and range about 20 to 79.

Study findings and constraints: The authors did not determine the antigen specificity of the expanded peripheral T cells. Certain nonresponding patients likewise had low normalized T-cell clonal expansion.

Profiling relied on immunoSEQ multiplex PCR, and the TCRdb table lists in-frame clones only, not all of them. Of 55,000 to 80,000 clones listed, 84% are singletons. Germline V gives CDR1 LGHNA, CDR2 YNFKEQ. Trimming cost V 3 bases and J 7 bases, with 19 bases left between them. CDR3 length: 16 amino acids. A remark on this clone: Its antigen remains unknown.

The rearrangement uses TRBV4-2 and TRBJ1-3, with no clear D. The specimen comprised CD4+ or CD8+ T cells sorted from blood, sampled in a trial of the OX40 agonist ivuxolimab. The source is an adult with an advanced solid tumor such as melanoma, head and neck, liver or kidney cancer. In nucleotides, the CDR3 is TGTGCCAGCAGCCATTCTTCAGAGTCCTCTCGGAACACCATATATTTT. This codes for CASSHSSESSRNTIYF.